This TCR beta chain was sequenced in a study of blood T cells in healthy people across ages. Per sample, a minimum of 7 million PBMCs were isolated. Samples each yielded at least 6 micrograms of total RNA. Study conclusions and caveats: Older age went with lower TCR beta diversity per million T cells, in a roughly linear way.

J lost 7 bases, V lost 1 base, and 2 bases had no gene match. The CDR3 contains 15 residues. Remarks on this clonotype: Its antigen is not known.

A second PCR of 7 to 11 cycles used a sample-barcoded 5' primer and a J-beta primer mix. Sequencing of every sample gave 2.5 million or more CDR3-containing paired-end reads. From the 5' RACE reads, TCRdb called clonotypes with MiXCR, one entry per CDR3 protein. The profile shows under 2,000,000 distinct CDR3 sequences, about 50% of them singletons. The specimen sequenced was blood. The sequence came from a woman aged 40 to 50 in good health. The V and J genes are TRBV12-3 or TRBV12-4 and TRBJ1-4; 11 bases agree with TRBD1. The CDR3 here is CASSLVGTGGEKLFF. The CDR3 nucleotides are TGTGCCAGCAGTTTAGTGGGGACAGGGGGTGAAAAACTGTTTTTT.